The 27 T cell receptor beta chains below were found in one sample sequenced in a study of shared clonotypes between healthy human individuals. Data came from immunoSEQ multiplex PCR; TCRdb stores just in-frame clones and leaves some out. In the table there are 2.5 million or so clones, around 94% of which are singletons. The material sequenced was naive CD4+ T cells sorted from blood. As for subset: CD45RA+ positively selected. These receptors were taken from a man between 18 and 35 years old in good health.

The chain carries TRBV11-2 and TRBJ2-7; D is unresolved. Germline CDR1 is SGHAT and CDR2 is FQNNGV. There are 14 residues in the CDR3. V was trimmed by 5 bases and J by 2 bases, leaving 13 bases between them. CDR3 amino acids: CASSDLTRPYEQYF. CDR3 bases: TGTGCCAGCAGCGATTTGACAAGACCCTACGAGCAGTACTTC.

The chain has TRBV5-1 and TRBJ1-2; a weak D match, TRBD1 (5 bases). The V gene's germline CDR1 is SGHRS and CDR2 YFSETQ. Trimming pared 2 bases from V and 6 bases from J, leaving 17 bases between. The CDR3 sequence is 15 residues long. CDR3 protein: CASSFSRDASNGYTF. CDR3 coding DNA: TGCGCCAGCAGCTTTTCCAGGGATGCCTCCAATGGCTACACCTTC.

The sample holds one count of this clone. Other DNA sequences of this sample code for an identical CDR3. The chain has TRBV2 and TRBJ1-1, with TRBD1 matching 7 bases. Germline V gene sequence: CDR1 SNHLY, CDR2 FYNNEI. The J segment lost 0 bases and the V segment lost 6 bases, leaving 4 bases of the junction unmatched. The CDR3 length is 14 residues. Written as DNA, the CDR3 is TGTGCCAGCAGCGACGACAGGGTGAACACTGAAGCTTTCTTT. Residues: CASSDDRVNTEAFF. The full variable domain, with the rest looked up from reference TRBV2 and TRBJ1-1, is EPEVTQTPSHQVTQMGQEVILRCVPISNHLYFYWYRQILGQKVEFLVSFYNNEISEKSEIFDDQFSVERPDGSNFTLKIRSTKLEDSAMYFCASSDDRVNTEAFFGQGTRLTVV.

The V and J genes are TRBV30 and TRBJ1-6; 9 nucleotides align to TRBD1. The CDR3 totals 15 residues. CDR1 GTSNPN and CDR2 SVGIG come from the germline V gene (reference sequence). V shed 0 bases and J 10 bases; nucleotides not matched to a gene: 7. CDR3 in amino acids: CAWSVAGQGPSPLHF. The CDR3 region has the DNA TGTGCCTGGAGTGTAGCAGGACAGGGGCCCTCACCCCTCCACTTT. The whole variable domain, remainder taken from reference TRBV30 and TRBJ1-6, is SQTIHQWPATLVQPVGSPLSLECTVEGTSNPNLYWYRQAAGRGLQLLFYSVGIGQISSEVPQNLSASRPQDRQFILSSKKLLLSDSGFYLCAWSVAGQGPSPLHFGNGTRLTVT.

CDR3 sequence: CASSLAGSAGGMETQYF. The CDR3 DNA follows: TGCGCCAGCAGCTTGGCCGGTTCGGCGGGGGGGATGGAGACCCAGTACTTC. The chain recombines TRBV5-1 with TRBJ2-5, with 9 nucleotides matching TRBD2. Losses at the gene ends were 0 bases for V and 5 bases for J; bases not matched to a gene: 11. CDR1 SGHRS and CDR2 YFSETQ come from the germline V gene. This CDR3 is 17 amino acids long.

V is TRBV6-1 and J is TRBJ1-4; D is perhaps TRBD1 (5 bases). CDR1 is MNHNS, CDR2 SASEGT, per germline. This CDR3 comprises 17 residues. Deletions cut 1 base from V and 7 bases from J, with 19 bases between. The CDR3 DNA sequence: TGTGCCAGCAGTGAAGTGACAGTAAGGGAAGGAGGTGAAAAACTGTTTTTT. Translation: CASSEVTVREGGEKLFF.

The chain is built from TRBV29-1 and TRBJ2-5; D might be TRBD2 (5 bases). The CDR3 extends over 12 amino acids. CDR1 and CDR2 from the germline V gene are SQVTM and ANQGSEA. The V end was cut by 7 bases, the J end by 2 bases, with 11 bases between. The CDR3 region is CSGWTPQETQYF. CDR3 nucleotides: TGCAGCGGCTGGACTCCTCAAGAGACCCAGTACTTC.

The rearrangement joins TRBV7-9 to TRBJ2-3, with D possibly being TRBD1 (5 bases). Trimming left V 2 bases short and J 0 bases short, with 9 bases between. The CDR3 covers 15 residues. The germline CDR1 and CDR2 sequences are SEHNR and FQNEAQ (reference sequence). The chain's CDR3 is CASSLRQSSTDTQYF. The DNA of the CDR3 is TGTGCCAGCAGCTTAAGACAGAGTAGCACAGATACGCAGTATTTT.

The chain joins TRBV13 to TRBJ1-3; 9 bases align to TRBD1. J was trimmed by 5 bases and V by 5 bases; bases with no gene match: 7. This CDR3 region has 15 residues. Germline-derived CDR1 and CDR2 are PRHDT and FYEKMQ (reference sequence). The CDR3 reads CASSRDRDLRNTIYF. The CDR3 DNA is TGTGCCAGCAGCCGGGACAGGGATCTGAGAAACACCATATATTTT.

J is TRBJ2-3 and V is TRBV4-1; a weak D match, TRBD2 (6 bases). The ends were cut back, 5 bases at V and 1 base at J, with 19 bases in the middle. The CDR3 spans 17 residues. Germline V gives CDR1 MGHRA, CDR2 YSYEKL. CDR3 DNA sequence: TGCGCCAGCAGCTCCCGGCCGGGGGAGATAGGCACAGATACGCAGTATTTT. The encoded protein is CASSSRPGEIGTDTQYF.

The chain couples TRBV11-2 to TRBJ2-5; D gene ambiguous. The CDR3 consists of 11 residues. CDR1 and CDR2 from the germline V gene are SGHAT and FQNNGV. Trimming took 5 bases from V and 5 from J, leaving 6 bases between them. The CDR3 DNA follows: TGTGCCAGCAGCGCCTATGAGACCCAGTACTTC. Protein product: CASSAYETQYF.

This chain joins TRBV7-2 and TRBJ2-3; 7 nucleotides agree with TRBD2. V was clipped by 5 bases and J by 0 bases; unmatched bases: 5. The CDR3 runs to 15 residues. Germline V gene sequence: CDR1 SGHTA, CDR2 FQGNSA. The CDR3 DNA sequence: TGTGCCAGCAGCCCAGCGGGATTTAGCACAGATACGCAGTATTTT. Protein product: CASSPAGFSTDTQYF.

The chain carries TRBV5-1 and TRBJ2-7; possibly TRBD1 or TRBD2 for D (5 bases each). The germline V and J ends were trimmed by 1 base and 1 base, with 12 bases remaining between them. The CDR3 consists of 15 residues. Germline values: CDR1 SGHRS, CDR2 YFSETQ. Here the CDR3 reads CASSLLGDLSYEQYF. The DNA of the CDR3 is TGCGCCAGCAGCTTGTTAGGGGACCTATCCTACGAGCAGTACTTC. The whole variable domain, filled in from reference TRBV5-1 and TRBJ2-7, reads KAGVTQTPRYLIKTRGQQVTLSCSPISGHRSVSWYQQTPGQGLQFLFEYFSETQRNKGNFPGRFSGRQFSNSRSEMNVSTLELGDSALYLCASSLLGDLSYEQYFGPGTRLTVT.

The rearrangement links TRBV6-5 to TRBJ2-1, with 10 bases lining up with TRBD1. Germline CDR1 is MNHEY and CDR2 is SVGAGI. V dropped 6 bases and J dropped 7; count of bases not matched to a gene: 9. The CDR3 sequence is 15 residues long. The CDR3 loop reads CASRNPGQGNNEQFF. In DNA, the CDR3 is TGTGCCAGCAGAAACCCGGGACAGGGGAATAATGAGCAGTTCTTC.

CDR3 protein: CASSVTGVKDTQYF. In nucleotides, the CDR3 is TGTGCCAGCAGTGTAACAGGGGTGAAAGATACGCAGTATTTT. This rearrangement joins TRBV25-1 to TRBJ2-3, with 7 positions matching TRBD1. Trimming at V came to 4 bases and at J to 5 bases, leaving 6 bases not matched to a gene. Germline loops: CDR1 MGHDK, CDR2 SYGVNS. The CDR3 totals 14 residues.

The genes are TRBV18 and TRBJ2-3, with TRBD2 identical over 9 bases. CDR1 and CDR2 from the germline V gene are KGHSH and LQKENI. V lost 5 bases to trimming and J lost 0 bases; unmatched junction nucleotides: 9. CDR3 length equals 17 residues. As DNA, the CDR3 is TGTGCCAGCTCAGTCGCTGGACTAGCGATTAGCACAGATACGCAGTATTTT. Translated, it gives CASSVAGLAISTDTQYF.

This chain links TRBV6-6 with TRBJ1-4; D call uncertain. The CDR3 is 12 residues long. V was cut by 6 bases and J by 7 bases, with 9 bases left in between. Germline V gene lookup returns CDR1 MNHNY and CDR2 SVGAGI (reference sequence). The CDR3 region is CASSARLEKLFF. The CDR3, as DNA: TGTGCCAGCAGCGCCCGACTTGAAAAACTGTTTTTT.

The chain couples TRBV7-8 to TRBJ2-2; tentative D call: TRBD1 (8 bases). The CDR3 loop spans 16 amino acids. The V end lost 4 bases, the J end lost 7 bases, and 19 bases lay between the germline ends. Per germline, CDR1 SGHVS and CDR2 FQNEAQ. The CDR3 DNA reads TGTGCCAGCAGCTCACCCCGGACAGGGAGGGGCGGGGAGCTGTTTTTT. It yields the protein CASSSPRTGRGGELFF.

Points on this clone: The junction shows a germline mismatch at one end, possibly a read error. This rearrangement joins TRBV7-7 to TRBJ2-7; D is uncertain. The CDR3 has 13 residues. In germline, CDR1 is SSHAT, CDR2 FNYEAQ (reference sequence). As DNA, the CDR3 is TGTGCTAGCAGCCCAGACGGCTCCTACGAGCAGTACTTC. As protein: CASSPDGSYEQYF.

This rearrangement joins TRBV28 to TRBJ2-7; D perhaps matches TRBD1 (6 bases). The CDR3 consists of 14 residues. Germline CDR1 is MDHEN and CDR2 is SYDVKM. The V end was cut by 7 bases, the J end by 2 bases, with 15 bases between. The CDR3, as DNA: TGTGCCAGCACCCCCCCGGACAGAGCCTACGAGCAGTACTTC. Encoded protein: CASTPPDRAYEQYF.

The V call is TRBV5-4, the J call TRBJ1-1; maybe TRBD1 (5 bases). Trimming removed 4 bases at V and 1 base at J, with 14 bases between. The CDR3 runs 15 residues. Germline CDR1 reads SGHNT; CDR2 reads YYREEE (reference sequence). The CDR3 sequence is CASSPDLGGNTEAFF. The CDR3 DNA reads TGTGCCAGCAGCCCGGACTTGGGGGGGAACACTGAAGCTTTCTTT.

The count of this clone is one. The J gene is TRBJ2-1, the V gene TRBV11-2, with 9 nucleotides matching TRBD2. V gave up 0 bases and J gave up 6 bases; unmatched junction bases: 9. Germline lookup yields CDR1 SGHAT and CDR2 FQNNGV. The CDR3 spans 17 residues. DNA for the CDR3: TGTGCCAGCAGCTTAGATCCGGCGGGAGGGCCTCGCAATGAGCAGTTCTTC. It encodes CASSLDPAGGPRNEQFF.

CDR3 sequence: CASSLATSGVITGTQYF. The CDR3 coding sequence is TGTGCCAGCAGCTTAGCGACTAGCGGGGTCATTACGGGGACCCAGTACTTC. This chain connects TRBV7-8 to TRBJ2-5; 11 nucleotides agree with TRBD2. Germline trimming cut 0 bases from V and 7 bases from J; bases unmatched to any gene: 10. There are 17 residues in the CDR3. CDR1 is SGHVS and CDR2 is FQNEAQ in the germline V gene.

The V and J genes are TRBV5-6 and TRBJ1-2; D remains ambiguous. V was clipped by 0 bases and J by 6 bases, with 15 bases between them. The germline V gene has CDR1 SGHDT and CDR2 YYEEEE. The CDR3 contains 15 residues. CDR3 amino acids: CASSLGEGLVHGYTF. Here the CDR3 DNA reads TGTGCCAGCAGCTTGGGGGAAGGTTTAGTCCATGGCTACACCTTC.

This rearrangement joins TRBV4-3 to TRBJ1-2; D remains ambiguous. This CDR3 comprises 13 residues. The V gene's germline CDR1 is LGHNA and CDR2 YSLEER. The V end lost 0 bases, the J end lost 4 bases, and 6 bases lay between the germline ends. Here the CDR3 reads CASSQDGFYGYTF. CDR3 sequence (DNA): TGCGCCAGCAGCCAAGACGGATTCTATGGCTACACCTTC.

The rearrangement uses TRBV2 and TRBJ2-3; D gene ambiguous. This CDR3 has 14 amino acids. Per the germline V gene, CDR1 is SNHLY and CDR2 is FYNNEI. Trimming stripped 7 bases from V and 2 bases from J, with 13 bases between. The DNA for the CDR3 is TGTGCCAGCAATCCTTTCGGGTCCACAGATACGCAGTATTTT. It encodes CASNPFGSTDTQYF.

The chain uses TRBV30 and TRBJ1-5, with D uncertain. The CDR3 runs to 13 residues. V lost 1 base and J lost 4, with 8 bases in between. In germline, CDR1 is GTSNPN, CDR2 SVGIG (reference sequence). The chain's CDR3 is CAWSDSRNQPQHF. Written as DNA, the CDR3 is TGTGCCTGGAGTGATTCCAGGAATCAGCCCCAGCATTTT.